This T cell receptor beta chain was found in a study of CD8+ T cells in alopecia areata. Broader study findings: Under tofacitinib, fewer expanded CD8+ clones appeared among the top 100 scalp clones. Lesional tissue from the scalp (especially in alopecia totalis/universalis) showed higher clonality than normal scalp. In blood and scalp, many expanded lesional clones persisted during tofacitinib.

Note on this clone: The antigen is undetermined.

Treatment indicated: oral pan-JAK inhibitor, 5-10 mg twice daily. Peripheral blood and lesional scalp punch biopsies were taken from alopecia areata patients. In each case, RNA was isolated and then reverse transcribed into cDNA as the sequencing template. Assay: immunoSEQ multiplex PCR; the TCRdb copy retains only in-frame clones and omits some. Of roughly 170,000 clones in the sample, around 60% are singletons; the top ten hold roughly 12%. The trim removed 1 base at V and 4 bases at J, leaving 17 bases unmatched. CDR3 length equals 21 residues. Germline V lookup: CDR1 SQVTM, CDR2 ANQGSEA. J is TRBJ2-2 and V is TRBV29-1; TRBD2 matches at 14 bases. This TCR came from a human donor with alopecia areata. Sample: CD8+ T cells sorted from blood, taken at week 24, from a patient treated with tofacitinib. The CDR3 is CSVEGMITTSGGAVGTGELFF. CDR3 DNA sequence: TGCAGCGTTGAAGGCATGATAACGACTAGCGGGGGGGCCGTTGGCACCGGGGAGCTGTTTTTT.